The 15 T cell receptor beta chains below come from one sample, sequenced in a study of blood T cell repertoires in COVID-19. Some clones are missing from TCRdb's copy, which holds only in-frame ones; the method was immunoSEQ multiplex PCR. Among 57,000 or so clones listed, less than 85% were seen once. The material sequenced was peripheral blood. The receptors were sampled from an older man with active COVID-19.

The chain combines TRBV5-5 with TRBJ2-7; 9 bases are a match to TRBD1. This CDR3 is 15 amino acids long. Looked up from germline, CDR1 is SGHKS and CDR2 is YYEKEE (reference sequence). V shed 2 bases and J 1 base; nucleotides not matched to a gene: 4. CDR3 residues: CASSFTGGASYEQYF. The CDR3 DNA sequence: TGTGCCAGCAGCTTTACAGGGGGCGCGTCCTACGAGCAGTACTTC.

The CDR3 DNA is TGTGCCACCAGTGCCAGCGGGAGCTCCTACAATGAGCAGTTCTTC. It yields the protein CATSASGSSYNEQFF. The rearrangement joins TRBV24-1 to TRBJ2-1; 8 nucleotides match TRBD2. The CDR3 extends over 15 amino acids. With 5 bases clipped from V and 0 bases from J, the junction kept 2 bases outside the gene matches. Germline CDR1 is KGHDR and CDR2 is SFDVKD.

The rearrangement joins TRBV7-3 to TRBJ2-5, with 8 bases fitting TRBD1. From germline, CDR1 is SGHTA and CDR2 FQGTGA. This CDR3 has 13 residues. The ends lost 5 bases at V and 5 bases at J; junction bases unmatched: 4. Written as DNA, the CDR3 is TGTGCCAGCAGCCCAGGGGGCGTGGAGACCCAGTACTTC. Its protein product is CASSPGGVETQYF.

V is TRBV6-5 and J is TRBJ1-1; 10 bases match TRBD1. The CDR3 length is 14 residues. Germline loops: CDR1 MNHEY, CDR2 SVGAGI. V lost 8 bases to trimming and J lost 3 bases; unmatched junction nucleotides: 6. The CDR3 loop reads CASSTGQGDTEAFF. CDR3 sequence (DNA): TGTGCCAGCTCGACCGGACAGGGGGACACTGAAGCTTTCTTT.

J is TRBJ2-1 and V is TRBV15; 7 bases agree with TRBD2. CDR1 and CDR2 from the germline V gene are LNHNV and YYDKDF (reference sequence). J gave up 4 bases and V 0 bases, and 6 bases lay outside the gene matches. This CDR3 has 16 residues. The CDR3 region is CATSRDRGGSYNEQFF. CDR3 nucleotides: TGTGCCACCAGCAGAGATCGGGGCGGGAGTTACAATGAGCAGTTCTTC.

This clone showed up just once. V usage is TRBV28 and J usage is TRBJ1-2, with D perhaps matching TRBD1 (5 bases). The ends were cut back, 5 bases at V and 4 bases at J, with 14 bases in the middle. In germline, CDR1 is MDHEN, CDR2 SYDVKM. The CDR3 totals 14 residues. The CDR3 loop reads CASSPTRQLYGYTF. Written as DNA, the CDR3 is TGTGCCAGCAGTCCTACCCGACAGCTCTATGGCTACACCTTC.

The CDR3 reads CASSFRDYNTGELFF. The DNA of the CDR3 is TGTGCCAGCAGCTTCCGGGACTACAACACCGGGGAGCTGTTTTTT. This chain connects TRBV5-4 to TRBJ2-2; TRBD2 aligns across 7 bases. The germline V gene has CDR1 SGHNT and CDR2 YYREEE (reference sequence). The CDR3 is 15 residues long. Trimming removed 2 bases from V and 2 bases from J; junction bases left unmatched: 3.

V is TRBV7-2 and J is TRBJ2-3; 7 bases align to TRBD2. V was pared by 5 bases and J by 2 bases, with 7 bases of the junction left unmatched. The CDR3 is 15 amino acids. In germline, CDR1 is SGHTA, CDR2 FQGNSA. The CDR3: CASSQTTSLTDTQYF. The CDR3 nucleotides are TGTGCCAGCAGCCAGACGACTAGCCTCACAGATACGCAGTATTTT.

The chain joins TRBV3-1 (or the pseudogene TRBV3-2) to TRBJ1-3, with D possibly matching TRBD1 (5 bases). There are 13 residues in the CDR3. Germline CDR1 and CDR2: LGHDT and YNNKEL (reference sequence). The germline V and J ends were trimmed by 6 bases and 2 bases, with 8 bases remaining between them. CDR3 residues: CASSPGTGNTIYF. The CDR3 bases are TGTGCCAGCAGTCCAGGGACTGGAAACACCATATATTTT.

The genes are TRBV2 and TRBJ2-5; TRBD2 agrees at 9 bases. Trimming took 0 bases from V and 11 from J; bases not matched to a gene: 1. The CDR3 is 12 residues long. CDR1 is SNHLY, CDR2 FYNNEI, per germline. DNA for the CDR3: TGTGCCAGCAGTGAAGCGCGGGGGGGACAGTACTTC. It translates to CASSEARGGQYF.

This chain links TRBV23-1 with TRBJ2-3; D ambiguous. TRBV23-1 is designated an ORF whose function remains uncertain. The V and J ends lost 0 bases and 1 base respectively, with 8 bases between them. There are 15 residues in the CDR3. The CDR3 DNA is TGCGCCAGCAGTCAATCCCGGTATTGCACAGATACGCAGTATTTT. Protein: CASSQSRYCTDTQYF.

V is TRBV10-3 and J is TRBJ2-1; 7 bases map to TRBD1. Germline V gene lookup returns CDR1 ENHRY and CDR2 SYGVKD. CDR3 length equals 13 residues. The V and J ends lost 6 bases and 6 bases, in that order; junction bases with no gene match: 5. DNA of the CDR3: TGTGCCATCAGCGACAGGGAGATCAATGAGCAGTTCTTC. Its protein product is CAISDREINEQFF.

This clone has a single count. The chain is built from TRBV3-1 (or the pseudogene TRBV3-2) and TRBJ2-1; 11 bases match TRBD2. The germline gives CDR1 LGHDT, CDR2 YNNKEL (reference sequence). V gave up 4 bases and J gave up 4 bases; unmatched junction bases: 6. The length of the CDR3 is 16 residues. The CDR3 DNA sequence: TGTGCCAGCAGCCGGGGACTAGCGGAGCCTTACAATGAGCAGTTCTTC. Amino acid sequence: CASSRGLAEPYNEQFF.

V gene TRBV19 combines with J gene TRBJ2-6; 7 bases fit TRBD1. After removal of 5 bases from V and 2 bases from J, the junction contained 9 bases not matched to a gene. Germline CDR1 is LNHDA and CDR2 is SQIVND (reference sequence). CDR3 size: 17 residues. CDR3 sequence (DNA): TGTGCCAGTAGTCCAAGGACAGGCCAACCTGGGGCCAACGTCCTGACTTTC. Amino acids: CASSPRTGQPGANVLTF.

The V call is TRBV5-6, the J call TRBJ1-6; TRBD1 agrees at 7 bases. V shed 4 bases and J 7 bases; nucleotides not matched to a gene: 14. CDR3 length: 17 amino acids. Germline V gives CDR1 SGHDT, CDR2 YYEEEE. DNA of the CDR3: TGTGCCAGCAGCCTATTCTCGACAGGGCACGAGAATTCACCCCTCCACTTT. It translates to CASSLFSTGHENSPLHF.